This entry lists 15 T cell receptor beta chains sequenced from one sample in a study of blood T cell repertoires in COVID-19. The protocol was immunoSEQ multiplex PCR, while the TCRdb copy is restricted to in-frame clones and leaves out a portion. The sample gives about 150,000 clones, roughly nine tenths of which show up once; approximately 2.5% is in the top ten. Source material: peripheral blood. Receptor source: a human donor with COVID-19, enrolled during active disease. The donor label of this sample is uncertain.

The CDR3 sequence is CASSSRTGGNTEAFF. For the CDR3, the DNA is TGCGCCAGCAGCTCTCGGACAGGGGGGAACACTGAAGCTTTCTTT. This chain connects TRBV5-1 to TRBJ1-1; 10 bases align to TRBD1. There are 15 residues in the CDR3. V shed 3 bases, J shed 1 base, and the junction held 3 bases outside the gene matches. CDR1 is SGHRS and CDR2 is YFSETQ in the germline V gene.

This clone is a singleton in its sample. J is TRBJ2-1 and V is TRBV2; D might be TRBD1 (6 bases). CDR1 and CDR2 from the germline V gene are SNHLY and FYNNEI. The CDR3 runs 14 residues. V was cut by 5 bases and J by 3 bases, with 11 bases left in between. The CDR3 sequence is CASSRTEFYNEQFF. In nucleotides, the CDR3 is TGTGCCAGCAGTAGGACAGAGTTCTACAATGAGCAGTTCTTC.

The CDR3 region is CASSVQASGGLYEQYF. The CDR3 region has the DNA TGTGCCAGCAGCGTTCAGGCTAGCGGGGGGTTATACGAGCAGTACTTC. The rearrangement joins TRBV9 to TRBJ2-7; 11 bases fit TRBD2. The V segment lost 2 bases and the J segment 4 bases; nucleotides outside the gene matches: 8. CDR1 is SGDLS, CDR2 YYNGEE, per germline. The CDR3 loop spans 16 amino acids. Combining the CDR3 with reference TRBV9 and TRBJ2-7 gives the whole variable domain DSGVTQTPKHLITATGQRVTLRCSPRSGDLSVYWYQQSLDQGLQFLIQYYNGEERAKGNILERFSAQQFPDLHSELNLSSLELGDSALYFCASSVQASGGLYEQYFGPGTRLTVT.

A single count supports this clone. This chain connects TRBV7-3 to TRBJ1-1; weak D call: TRBD1 (5 bases). CDR3 length: 15 residues. From germline, CDR1 is SGHTA and CDR2 FQGTGA. The V gene lost 1 base and the J gene lost 1 base, with 10 bases spanning the gap. The DNA of the CDR3 is TGTGCCAGCAGCTTAAATCCCCAGGGGAACACTGAAGCTTTCTTT. Its protein is CASSLNPQGNTEAFF.

The gene calls are TRBV6-6 and TRBJ2-1; 7 nucleotides align to TRBD2. The germline gives CDR1 MNHNY, CDR2 SVGAGI (reference sequence). Trimming cost V 8 bases and J 3 bases; bases outside gene matches: 10. This CDR3 spans 15 amino acids. The CDR3 nucleotides are TGTGCCAGCGCCAGAAGCGGGATTCGCTACAATGAGCAGTTCTTC. It codes for CASARSGIRYNEQFF.

The CDR3 loop is CASSFGEVDGYTF. CDR3 nucleotides: TGCGCCAGCAGCTTCGGGGAGGTGGATGGCTACACCTTC. This chain joins TRBV5-1 and TRBJ1-2, with D uncertain. Between the trimmed V and J ends, which lost 2 bases and 6 bases, there was a span of 11 bases. Germline V gene lookup returns CDR1 SGHRS and CDR2 YFSETQ. CDR3 length equals 13 residues.

The chain is built from TRBV9 and TRBJ2-7, with a weak D call TRBD2 (5 bases). Trimming pared 4 bases from V and 0 bases from J, leaving 14 bases between. Germline CDR1 is SGDLS and CDR2 is YYNGEE. The CDR3 loop spans 15 amino acids. The CDR3 bases are TGTGCCAGCAGCCCTAGAGGGCAGGCCTCCTACGAGCAGTACTTC. It translates to CASSPRGQASYEQYF.

In its sample, this clone was seen a few times. The chain has TRBV29-1 and TRBJ1-2; no definite D call. The CDR3 sequence is 14 residues long. CDR1 is SQVTM and CDR2 is ANQGSEA in the germline V gene. V lost 4 bases and J 2 bases, leaving 14 bases between the germline ends. The CDR3 DNA follows: TGCAGCGTTGGGGTCATGGGCCTCAACTATGGCTACACCTTC. Amino acids: CSVGVMGLNYGYTF.

V usage is TRBV12-3 or TRBV12-4 and J usage is TRBJ1-1; D remains ambiguous. Deletions cut 6 bases from V and 7 bases from J, with 12 bases between. The CDR3 spans 12 residues. The CDR3 loop is CASSLGYFEAFF. CDR3 coding DNA: TGTGCCAGCAGCCTCGGTTATTTTGAAGCTTTCTTT.

This chain links TRBV11-2 with TRBJ2-1, with TRBD2 matching 7 bases. CDR1 and CDR2 from the germline V gene are SGHAT and FQNNGV. This CDR3 has 15 amino acids. V was clipped by 5 bases and J by 12 bases; unmatched bases: 16. This CDR3 is CASSLSRAQGGGQFF. DNA for the CDR3: TGTGCCAGCAGCCTCTCTCGGGCCCAGGGCGGGGGGCAGTTCTTC.

The chain joins TRBV28 to TRBJ2-7, with D perhaps matching TRBD1 (5 bases). Germline loops: CDR1 MDHEN, CDR2 SYDVKM. This CDR3 is 12 amino acids long. Trimming pared 3 bases from V and 5 bases from J, leaving 8 bases between. CDR3 residues: CASSFSDNEQYF. CDR3 bases: TGTGCCAGCAGTTTCTCGGACAACGAGCAGTACTTC.

The chain is built from TRBV19 and TRBJ2-5; the match to TRBD1 covers 7 bases. The DNA end lines up better with TRBJ2-7; the J call may be wrong. Looked up from germline, CDR1 is LNHDA and CDR2 is SQIVND (reference sequence). The CDR3 runs to 14 residues. Here the CDR3 reads CASSTRQGSYEQYF. DNA of the CDR3: TGTGCCAGTAGTACTCGACAGGGCTCCTACGAGCAGTACTTC.

The rearrangement uses TRBV11-3 and TRBJ1-1; tentative D call: TRBD1 (6 bases). The germline V and J ends were trimmed by 2 bases and 6 bases, with 13 bases remaining between them. The CDR3 extends over 14 amino acids. Germline CDR1 reads SGHNT; CDR2 reads YENEEA. This CDR3 is CASSLFLSGAEAFF. DNA of the CDR3: TGTGCCAGCAGCTTATTCCTCTCAGGGGCTGAAGCTTTCTTT.

V usage is TRBV2 and J usage is TRBJ1-5, with D uncertain. Germline V CDR1 and CDR2: SNHLY, FYNNEI. V dropped 5 bases and J dropped 8 bases, with 13 bases sitting between them. CDR3 length: 13 amino acids. CDR3 region: CASSIRLVEPQHF. The CDR3 nucleotides read TGTGCCAGCAGTATCAGGTTGGTAGAGCCCCAGCATTTT. Full variable domain (rest looked up from reference TRBV2 and TRBJ1-5): EPEVTQTPSHQVTQMGQEVILRCVPISNHLYFYWYRQILGQKVEFLVSFYNNEISEKSEIFDDQFSVERPDGSNFTLKIRSTKLEDSAMYFCASSIRLVEPQHFGDGTRLSIL.

V gene TRBV29-1 combines with J gene TRBJ1-2; 8 nucleotides line up with TRBD1. Losses at the gene ends were 4 bases for V and 0 bases for J; bases not matched to a gene: 1. The CDR3 has 13 amino acids. CDR1 and CDR2 from the germline V gene are SQVTM and ANQGSEA. The CDR3 region is CSVVRGPNYGYTF. The DNA of the CDR3 is TGCAGCGTTGTCAGGGGGCCTAACTATGGCTACACCTTC.